These 7 T cell receptor beta chains were all obtained from the same sample, sequenced in a study of blood T cell repertoires in COVID-19. Sequencing was performed with immunoSEQ multiplex PCR; in TCRdb, only in-frame clones are kept and a portion is missing. The sample shows about 350,000 clones, about nine tenths of them seen only once. Sequenced input: PBMCs or T cells enriched from blood (not recorded which). These TCRs come from a woman between 25 and 40 years old who had been exposed to COVID-19.

The chain joins TRBV28 to TRBJ1-5; TRBD1 is a possible D gene (5 bases). This CDR3 contains 17 residues. V was trimmed by 1 base and J by 2 bases, leaving 15 bases between them. Germline V gene sequence: CDR1 MDHEN, CDR2 SYDVKM. The CDR3 nucleotides are TGTGCCAGCAGTTTATTGGTGCAGGGTGTTGGCAATCAGCCCCAGCATTTT. Protein: CASSLLVQGVGNQPQHF.

There are a few counts of this clone. The chain is built from TRBV7-9 and TRBJ1-4, with D maybe TRBD1 (6 bases). The CDR3 loop spans 15 amino acids. CDR1 is SEHNR, CDR2 FQNEAQ, per germline (reference sequence). The V end lost 4 bases, the J end lost 5 bases, and 14 bases lay between the germline ends. The CDR3 nucleotides read TGTGCCAGCAGCTCCCGGGACATTGCAAATGAAAAACTGTTTTTT. Translated: CASSSRDIANEKLFF.

The rearrangement uses TRBV9 and TRBJ2-1; 9 bases align to TRBD2. V was pared by 6 bases and J by 5 bases, with 9 bases of the junction left unmatched. This CDR3 has 15 residues. Germline loops: CDR1 SGDLS, CDR2 YYNGEE. The CDR3 DNA follows: TGTGCCAGCACCTTAACGGGACTAGCACACAATGAGCAGTTCTTC. This encodes CASTLTGLAHNEQFF.

The chain carries TRBV29-1 and TRBJ2-3; D not certain. Trimming stripped 5 bases from V and 8 bases from J, with 11 bases between. Germline CDR1 is SQVTM and CDR2 is ANQGSEA. There are 11 residues in the CDR3. CDR3 DNA sequence: TGCAGCGTTACCAATGGGCCTACGCAGTATTTT. It codes for CSVTNGPTQYF.

The J gene is TRBJ2-3, the V gene TRBV10-1; 10 nucleotides line up with TRBD2. The CDR3 spans 15 residues. The germline V gene encodes CDR1 WNHNN and CDR2 SYGVQD (reference sequence). V lost 2 bases and J lost 6; bases outside the gene matches: 5. The CDR3 sequence is CASSEQSSGSDTQYF. In DNA, the CDR3 is TGCGCCAGCAGTGAGCAGTCTAGCGGGAGTGATACGCAGTATTTT.

The chain recombines TRBV19 with TRBJ2-1; tentatively, D is TRBD2 (6 bases). This CDR3 comprises 15 residues. Per germline, CDR1 LNHDA and CDR2 SQIVND (reference sequence). Trimming took 7 bases from V and 10 from J, leaving 23 bases between them. In DNA, the CDR3 is TGTGCCAGTATCCCCGATGGCGGGGTCTTGGGGGAGCAGTTCTTC. The encoded protein is CASIPDGGVLGEQFF. The complete variable domain, with remaining parts taken from reference TRBV19 and TRBJ2-1, reads DGGITQSPKYLFRKEGQNVTLSCEQNLNHDAMYWYRQDPGQGLRLIYYSQIVNDFQKGDIAEGYSVSREKKESFPLTVTSAQKNPTAFYLCASIPDGGVLGEQFFGPGTRLTVL.

The chain carries TRBV6-6 and TRBJ2-3, with D tentatively TRBD1 (6 bases). Germline V gene sequence: CDR1 MNHNY, CDR2 SVGAGI (reference sequence). This CDR3 is 12 amino acids long. With 6 bases removed from V and 10 bases from J, the gap between germline ends came to 14 bases. CDR3 coding DNA: TGTGCCAGCAGCCAACAACAGGGACCGCAGTATTTT. Its translation is CASSQQQGPQYF.